This TCR beta chain was recovered during a study of blood T cell repertoires in COVID-19. The table lists this clone with a few counts. All enrollees were roughly 18 to 90 years old and from approximately 24 US areas. A COVID-19 case was met by exposed participants within 2 weeks before study entry. V was pared by 5 bases and J by 1 base, with 3 bases between. Germline lookup yields CDR1 LNHNV and CDR2 YYDKDF (reference sequence). The CDR3 sequence is 12 residues long. Per the authors' pipeline: By means of reference gene primer amplification, nucleated cell counts were estimated. Profiling relied on immunoSEQ multiplex PCR, and the TCRdb table lists in-frame clones only, not all of them. V and J calls and clone size follow that table, whereas D and trimming were derived from the DNA. This table has about 140,000 clones, about 84% appearing once.

This receptor was taken from a woman aged 18-30 years who had been exposed to COVID-19. The gene calls are TRBV15 and TRBJ1-3, with no clear D. The specimen was PBMCs or T cells enriched from blood (not recorded which). The CDR3 sequence: CATSASGNTIYF. CDR3 bases: TGTGCCACCAGCGCGTCTGGAAACACCATATATTTT.